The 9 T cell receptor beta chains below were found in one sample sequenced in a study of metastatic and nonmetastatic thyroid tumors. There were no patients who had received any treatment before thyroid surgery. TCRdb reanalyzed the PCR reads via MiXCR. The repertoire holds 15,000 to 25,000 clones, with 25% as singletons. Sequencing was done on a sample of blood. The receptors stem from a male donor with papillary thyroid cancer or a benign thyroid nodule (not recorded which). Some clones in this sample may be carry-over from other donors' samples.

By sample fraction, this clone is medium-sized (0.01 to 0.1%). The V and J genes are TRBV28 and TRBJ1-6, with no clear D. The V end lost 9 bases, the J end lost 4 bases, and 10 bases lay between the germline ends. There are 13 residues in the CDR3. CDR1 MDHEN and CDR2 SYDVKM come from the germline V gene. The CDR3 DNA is TGTGCCAGTTGCACAAGATATAATTCACCCCTCCACTTT. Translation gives CASCTRYNSPLHF. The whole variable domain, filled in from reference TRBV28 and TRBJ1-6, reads DVKVTQSSRYLVKRTGEKVFLECVQDMDHENMFWYRQDPGLGLRLIYFSYDVKMKEKGDIPEGYSVSREKKERFSLILESASTNQTSMYLCASCTRYNSPLHFGNGTRLTVT.

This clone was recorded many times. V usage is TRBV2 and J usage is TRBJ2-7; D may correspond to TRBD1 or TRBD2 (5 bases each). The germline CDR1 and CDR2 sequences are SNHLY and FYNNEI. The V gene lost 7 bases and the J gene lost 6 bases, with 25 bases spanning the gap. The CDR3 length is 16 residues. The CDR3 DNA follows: TGTGCCAGCAATCCTCTAATCGGGCCCGTTGGGGGCGAGCAGTACTTC. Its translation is CASNPLIGPVGGEQYF.

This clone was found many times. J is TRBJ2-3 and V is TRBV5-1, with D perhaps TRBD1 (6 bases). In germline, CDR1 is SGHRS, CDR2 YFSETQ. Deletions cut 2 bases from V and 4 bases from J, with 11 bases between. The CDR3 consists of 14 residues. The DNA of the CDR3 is TGCGCCAGCAGCTTCTCAGGGGCCGCAGATACGCAGTATTTT. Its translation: CASSFSGAADTQYF.

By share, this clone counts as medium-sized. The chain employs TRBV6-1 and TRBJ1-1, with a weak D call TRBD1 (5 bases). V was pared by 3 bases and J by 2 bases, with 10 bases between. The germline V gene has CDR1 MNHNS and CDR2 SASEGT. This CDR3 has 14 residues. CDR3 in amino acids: CASSEGTVNTEAFF. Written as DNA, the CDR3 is TGTGCCAGCAGTGAGGGGACGGTTAACACTGAAGCTTTCTTT.

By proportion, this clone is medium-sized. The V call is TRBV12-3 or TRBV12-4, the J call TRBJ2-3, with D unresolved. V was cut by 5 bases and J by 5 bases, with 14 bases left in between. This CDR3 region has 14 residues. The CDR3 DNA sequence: TGTGCCAGCAGTATAACAGACACCGGAGATACGCAGTATTTT. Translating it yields CASSITDTGDTQYF.

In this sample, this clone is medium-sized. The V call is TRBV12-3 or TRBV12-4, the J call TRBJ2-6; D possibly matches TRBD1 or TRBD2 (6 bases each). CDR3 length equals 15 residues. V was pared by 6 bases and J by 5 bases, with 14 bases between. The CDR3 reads CASSPGGGWANVLTF. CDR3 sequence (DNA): TGTGCCAGCAGCCCCGGAGGGGGGTGGGCCAACGTCCTGACTTTC.

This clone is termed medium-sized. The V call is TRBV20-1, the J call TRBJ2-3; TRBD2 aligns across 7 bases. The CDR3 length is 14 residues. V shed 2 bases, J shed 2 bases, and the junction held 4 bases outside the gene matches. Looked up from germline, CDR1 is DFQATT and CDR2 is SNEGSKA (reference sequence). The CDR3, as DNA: TGCAGTGCTAGACCCGGACTAGTCACAGATACGCAGTATTTT. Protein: CSARPGLVTDTQYF.

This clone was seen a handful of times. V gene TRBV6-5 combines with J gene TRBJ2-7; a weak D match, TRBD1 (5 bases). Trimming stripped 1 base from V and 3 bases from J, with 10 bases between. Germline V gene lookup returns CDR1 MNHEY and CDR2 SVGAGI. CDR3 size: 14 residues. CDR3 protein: CASSYFRQIYEQYF. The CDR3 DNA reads TGTGCCAGCAGTTACTTCCGACAGATCTACGAGCAGTACTTC.

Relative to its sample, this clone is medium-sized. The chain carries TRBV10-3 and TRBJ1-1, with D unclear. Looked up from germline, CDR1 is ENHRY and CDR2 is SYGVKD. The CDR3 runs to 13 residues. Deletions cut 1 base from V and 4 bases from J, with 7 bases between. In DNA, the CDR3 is TGTGCCATCAGTGAGTTCGGGAGCACTGAAGCTTTCTTT. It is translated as CAISEFGSTEAFF.